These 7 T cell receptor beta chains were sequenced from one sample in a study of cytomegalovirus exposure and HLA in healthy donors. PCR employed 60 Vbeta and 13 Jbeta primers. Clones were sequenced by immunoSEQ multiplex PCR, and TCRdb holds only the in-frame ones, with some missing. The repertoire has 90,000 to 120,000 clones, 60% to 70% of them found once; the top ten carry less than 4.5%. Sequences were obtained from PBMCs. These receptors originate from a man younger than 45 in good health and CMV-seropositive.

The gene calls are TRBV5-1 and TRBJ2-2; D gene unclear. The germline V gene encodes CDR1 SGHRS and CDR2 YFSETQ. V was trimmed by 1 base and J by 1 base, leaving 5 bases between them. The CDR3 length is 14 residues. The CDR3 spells CASSLILNTGELFF. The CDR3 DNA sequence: TGCGCCAGCAGCTTGATACTGAACACCGGGGAGCTGTTTTTT.

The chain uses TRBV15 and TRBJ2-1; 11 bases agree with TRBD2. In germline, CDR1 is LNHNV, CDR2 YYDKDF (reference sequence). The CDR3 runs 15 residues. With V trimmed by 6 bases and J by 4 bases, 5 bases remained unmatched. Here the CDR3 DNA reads TGTGCCACCAGAGTCGGACTAGCGGGTTACAATGAGCAGTTCTTC. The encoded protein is CATRVGLAGYNEQFF.

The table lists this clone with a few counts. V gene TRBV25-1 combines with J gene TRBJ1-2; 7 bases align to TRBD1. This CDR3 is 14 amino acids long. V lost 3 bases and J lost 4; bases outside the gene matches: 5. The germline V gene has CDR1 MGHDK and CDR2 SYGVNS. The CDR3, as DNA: TGTGCCAGCAGTGATACCGGGACAGCCTATGGCTACACCTTC. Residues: CASSDTGTAYGYTF.

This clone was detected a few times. The CDR3 protein is CASSRAGAGNEQFF. CDR3 nucleotide sequence: TGTGCCAGCAGCCGAGCGGGGGCGGGGAATGAGCAGTTCTTC. V and J are TRBV28 and TRBJ2-1; 8 bases are shared with TRBD2. Trimming at V came to 6 bases and at J to 7 bases, leaving 8 bases not matched to a gene. Germline CDR1 reads MDHEN; CDR2 reads SYDVKM. The CDR3 is made up of 14 amino acids.

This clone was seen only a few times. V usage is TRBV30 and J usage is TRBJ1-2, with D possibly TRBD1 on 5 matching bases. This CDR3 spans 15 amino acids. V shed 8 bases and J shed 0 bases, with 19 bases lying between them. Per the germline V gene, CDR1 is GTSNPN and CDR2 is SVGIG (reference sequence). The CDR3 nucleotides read TGTGCCCAAACAGACAGTTATTTAACTAACTATGGCTACACCTTC. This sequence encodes CAQTDSYLTNYGYTF.

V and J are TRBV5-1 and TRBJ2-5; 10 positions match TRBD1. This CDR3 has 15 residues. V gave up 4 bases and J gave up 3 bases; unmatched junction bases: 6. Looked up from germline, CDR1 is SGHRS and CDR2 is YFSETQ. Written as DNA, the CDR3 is TGCGCCAGCAGCCCTATGGGGACAGGGGAAGAGACCCAGTACTTC. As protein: CASSPMGTGEETQYF. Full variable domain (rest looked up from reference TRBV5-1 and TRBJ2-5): KAGVTQTPRYLIKTRGQQVTLSCSPISGHRSVSWYQQTPGQGLQFLFEYFSETQRNKGNFPGRFSGRQFSNSRSEMNVSTLELGDSALYLCASSPMGTGEETQYFGPGTRLLVL.

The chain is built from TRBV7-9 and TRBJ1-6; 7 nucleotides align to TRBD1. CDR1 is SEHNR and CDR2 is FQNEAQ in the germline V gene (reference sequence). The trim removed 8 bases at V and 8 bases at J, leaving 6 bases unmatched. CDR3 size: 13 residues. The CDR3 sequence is CASSSTGDSPLHF. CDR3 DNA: TGTGCCAGCTCCAGTACAGGGGATTCACCCCTCCACTTT.